The TCR beta chain described here comes from a study of T-cell reconstitution after alpha-beta-depleted transplantation in children. Germline assignment: CDR1 SGHDT and CDR2 YYEEEE. The CDR3 totals 17 residues. V was pared by 6 bases and J by 5 bases, with 16 bases of the junction left unmatched. As it was prepared, the TCRbeta library received unique molecular identifiers. TCRdb reanalysed the PCR reads using MiXCR and keeps one entry per CDR3 protein. The sample consists of some 590,000 distinct CDR3 sequences, roughly 10% of them appearing once. This clonotype was observed a few times. J is TRBJ2-7 and V is TRBV5-6; 11 nucleotides align to TRBD2. This receptor was taken from a human donor who donated a stem cell graft to a child with acute myeloid leukemia. Here the sequenced sample was PBMCs from the stem cell graft donor, taken from the stem cell graft. CDR3 sequence reads: CASTPGLAGGSLNEQYF. CDR3 coding DNA: TGTGCCAGCACCCCTGGCCTAGCGGGAGGTAGCCTGAACGAGCAGTACTTC.